This record covers a single T cell receptor beta chain. The CDR3 extends over 18 amino acids. In germline, CDR1 is MNHNS, CDR2 SASEGT. The V and J ends lost 2 bases and 5 bases, in that order; junction bases with no gene match: 11. The entry originates in a study of cytomegalovirus exposure and HLA in healthy donors. It was with 60 Vbeta and 13 Jbeta primers that the PCR ran. The method was immunoSEQ multiplex PCR; TCRdb's version includes in-frame clones alone and lacks a portion of them. The table lists 150,000 to 200,000 clones, over 70% of them singletons, with about 3% in the top ten. Sequenced sample: PBMCs. The receptor's source is a male donor in good health and CMV-seronegative. This sequence joins TRBV6-1 and TRBJ1-6; 8 positions agree with TRBD1. CDR3 coding DNA: TGTGCCAGCAGTGAAAATGAGCAGGGGGCGCCGGATAATTCACCCCTCCACTTT. It is translated as CASSENEQGAPDNSPLHF.